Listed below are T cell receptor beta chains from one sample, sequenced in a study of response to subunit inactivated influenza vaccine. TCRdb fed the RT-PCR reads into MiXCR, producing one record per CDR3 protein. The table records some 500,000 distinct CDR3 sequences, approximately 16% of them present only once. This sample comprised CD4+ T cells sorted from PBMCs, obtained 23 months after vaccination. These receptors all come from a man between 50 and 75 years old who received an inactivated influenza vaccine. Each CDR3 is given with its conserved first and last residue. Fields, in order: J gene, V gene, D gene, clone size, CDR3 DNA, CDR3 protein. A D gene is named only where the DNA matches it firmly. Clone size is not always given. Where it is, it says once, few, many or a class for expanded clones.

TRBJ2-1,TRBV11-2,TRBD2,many,TGTGCCAGCAGCTTTGCACTAGCGGGAGTGAATGAGCAGTTCTTC,CASSFALAGVNEQFF
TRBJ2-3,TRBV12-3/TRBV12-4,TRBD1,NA,TGTGCCAGCAGTTCCAGGGGGCGCGGAGATACGCAGTATTTT,CASSSRGRGDTQYF
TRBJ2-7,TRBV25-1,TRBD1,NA,TGTGCCAGCAGTGTCCTAAGCGGGACAGGGCTAGAAGAGCAGTACTTC,CASSVLSGTGLEEQYF
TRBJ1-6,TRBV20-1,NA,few,TGCACCGGTCGCGCAGGGCAAACTCCTAATTCACCCCTCCACTTT,CTGRAGQTPNSPLHF
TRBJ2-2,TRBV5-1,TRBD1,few,TGCGCCAGCAGCAAGGACAGGGCGAACACCGGGGAGCTGTTTTTT,CASSKDRANTGELFF
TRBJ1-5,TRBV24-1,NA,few,TGTGCCACCAGTGATTCTGCAGGGCTTAGCAATCAGCCCCAGCATTTT,CATSDSAGLSNQPQHF
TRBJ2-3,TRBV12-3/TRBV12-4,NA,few,TGTGCCAGCAGTTTGGTGGTAGATACGCAGTATTTT,CASSLVVDTQYF
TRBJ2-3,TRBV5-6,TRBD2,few,TGTGCCAGCAGCTTGGAGCGGGGGGGATTGACTAGCACAGATACGCAGTATTTT,CASSLERGGLTSTDTQYF
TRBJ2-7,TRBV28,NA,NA,TGTGCCAGCAGTTTATTTTATTGGGGGACGGCCTACGAGCAGTACTTC,CASSLFYWGTAYEQYF
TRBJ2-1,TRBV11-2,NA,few,TGTGCCAGCAGCCTTGGATTGGGGGGCTCCTACAATGAGCAGTTCTTC,CASSLGLGGSYNEQFF
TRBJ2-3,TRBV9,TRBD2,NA,TGTGCCAGCAGCGTGGGACTAGCGGGGGGTTTGTCAGATACGCAGTATTTT,CASSVGLAGGLSDTQYF
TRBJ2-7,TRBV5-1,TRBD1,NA,TGCGCCAGCAGCTTGGTTTTAGGGACAGATTACGAGCAGTACTTC,CASSLVLGTDYEQYF
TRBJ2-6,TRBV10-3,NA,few,TGTGCCATCAGTGAGTCAACGGTCTCTGGGGCCAACGTCCTGACTTTC,CAISESTVSGANVLTF
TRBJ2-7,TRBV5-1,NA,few,TGCGCCAGCAGCTTGGGCACCCCCAACGAGCAGTACTTC,CASSLGTPNEQYF
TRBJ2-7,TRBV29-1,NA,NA,TGCAGCGTCCGGGACGGAGCCTACGAGCAGTACTTC,CSVRDGAYEQYF
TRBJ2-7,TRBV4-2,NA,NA,TGTGCCAGCAGCCCCCACGGAAAGGGGGAGGGCCTGGGAGAGCAGTACTTC,CASSPHGKGEGLGEQYF
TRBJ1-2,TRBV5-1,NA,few,TGCGCCAGCAGCTTGTGGCCAGGGTATGGCTACACCTTC,CASSLWPGYGYTF
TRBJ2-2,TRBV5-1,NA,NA,TGCGCCAGCAGCTTGCGGTCTACGAACACCGGGGAGCTGTTTTTT,CASSLRSTNTGELFF
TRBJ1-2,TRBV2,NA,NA,TGTGCCAGCAGTGAATTTCGCGGGGGCAAGGGCTACACCTTC,CASSEFRGGKGYTF
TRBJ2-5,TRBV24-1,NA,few,TGTGCCACCAGTGAGTCCGGGGCCCAAGAGACCCAGTACTTC,CATSESGAQETQYF
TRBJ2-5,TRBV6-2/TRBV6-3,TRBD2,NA,TGTGCCAGCAGCCAAAGCGGGAGGGCCTGGGAGACCCAGTACTTC,CASSQSGRAWETQYF
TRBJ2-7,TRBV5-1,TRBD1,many,TGCGCCAGCAGCTTGGAGGCGACAGGGAATTACGAGCAGTACTTC,CASSLEATGNYEQYF
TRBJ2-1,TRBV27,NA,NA,TGTGCCAGCAGTTTAAATGCAGGGGGGTATACCAAGTTCTTC,CASSLNAGGYTKFF
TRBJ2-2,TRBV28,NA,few,TGTGCCAGTAGAAGGACCGGGGAGCTGTTTTTT,CASRRTGELFF
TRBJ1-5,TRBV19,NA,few,TGTGCCAGTAGTATCTTTCTGGACAGAAATAATCAGCCCCAGCATTTT,CASSIFLDRNNQPQHF
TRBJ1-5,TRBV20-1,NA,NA,TGCAGTGCTCCACAGGGCGGGTATAGCAATCAGCCCCAGCATTTT,CSAPQGGYSNQPQHF
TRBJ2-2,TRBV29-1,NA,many,TGCAGCGCTAAGAACACCGGGGAGCTGTTTTTT,CSAKNTGELFF
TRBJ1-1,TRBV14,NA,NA,TGTGCCAGCAGCCCCGGGGATTCTGAAGCTTTCTTT,CASSPGDSEAFF
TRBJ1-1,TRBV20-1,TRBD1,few,TGCAGGTCAATAGGGGGCACCACTGAAGCTTTCTTT,CRSIGGTTEAFF
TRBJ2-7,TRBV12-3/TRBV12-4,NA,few,TGTGCCAGCACTATGACAGCTAACTCCTACGAGCAGTACTTC,CASTMTANSYEQYF
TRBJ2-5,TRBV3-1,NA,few,TGTGCCAGCAGCCAAGTTGGGGGCGCGGAGACCCAGTACTTC,CASSQVGGAETQYF
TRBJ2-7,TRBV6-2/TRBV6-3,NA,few,TGTGCCAGCACCTACGAATGGGAACGCGGCTCCTACGAGCAGTACTTC,CASTYEWERGSYEQYF
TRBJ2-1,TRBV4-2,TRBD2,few,TGTGCCAGCAGCCGGGGGACCGGACTAGAGACTAGTTCCTACAATGAGCAGTTCTTC,CASSRGTGLETSSYNEQFF
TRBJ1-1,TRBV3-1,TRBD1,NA,TGTGCCAGCAGCCAAGACCCGGGACAGTCGGTCACTGAAGCTTTCTTT,CASSQDPGQSVTEAFF
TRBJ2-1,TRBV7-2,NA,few,TGTGCCAGCAGCTTAGTTTTTGTCAATGAGCAGTTCTTC,CASSLVFVNEQFF
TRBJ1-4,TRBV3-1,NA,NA,TGTGCCAGCAGCCAAGAACGAATCCTAGTTAATGAAAAACTGTTTTTT,CASSQERILVNEKLFF
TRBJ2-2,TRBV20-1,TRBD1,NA,TGCAGTGCTAGAGTACCGGGACAGGGGACCGGGGAGCTGTTTTTT,CSARVPGQGTGELFF
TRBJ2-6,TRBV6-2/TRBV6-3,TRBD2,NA,TGTGCCAGCAATAGAGGCGGGAGCGTCTCTGGGGCCAACGTCCTGACTTTC,CASNRGGSVSGANVLTF
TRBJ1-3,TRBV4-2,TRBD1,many,TGTGCCAGCAGCCGGGACAGGGTCAACTCTGGAAACACCATATATTTT,CASSRDRVNSGNTIYF
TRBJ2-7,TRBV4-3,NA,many,TGCGCCAGCAGCATCACCCTTAGCGGCTACGAGCAGTACTTC,CASSITLSGYEQYF
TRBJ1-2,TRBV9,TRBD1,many,TGTGCCAGCAGTGTCACCGGGACAGGGGATGTCTATGGCTACACCTTC,CASSVTGTGDVYGYTF
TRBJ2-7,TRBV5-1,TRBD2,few,TGCGCCAGCAGCTTGTCTCCGGCGGGAGGGCCTCGAGGCTACGAGCAGTACTTC,CASSLSPAGGPRGYEQYF
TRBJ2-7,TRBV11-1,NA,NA,TGTGCCAGCAGCTTAGACAGCTCGGAGCAGTACTTC,CASSLDSSEQYF
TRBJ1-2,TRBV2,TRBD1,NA,TGTGCCAGCGCCCGACAGGGAACTAACTATGGCTACACCTTC,CASARQGTNYGYTF
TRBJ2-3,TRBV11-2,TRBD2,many,TGTGCCAGCAGCACCTCTAGCGGGGCTACGCAGTATTTT,CASSTSSGATQYF
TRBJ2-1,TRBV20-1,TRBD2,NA,TGCAGTGCTCGGGGGGTTATCGGCAATGAGCAGTTCTTC,CSARGVIGNEQFF
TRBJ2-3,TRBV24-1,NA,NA,TGTGCCACCAGTGAACAGGGATTTAGCACAGATACGCAGTATTTT,CATSEQGFSTDTQYF
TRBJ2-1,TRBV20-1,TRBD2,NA,TGCAGTGCGGATAGCGGGATCTCCTACAATGAGCAGTTCTTC,CSADSGISYNEQFF
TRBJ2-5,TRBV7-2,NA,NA,TGTGCCAGCAGCTTAGCCGGCAGTTGGCGAGAGACCCAGTACTTC,CASSLAGSWRETQYF
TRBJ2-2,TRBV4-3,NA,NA,TGCGCCAGCAGCCAAGTTGGGACGGGAAACACCGTCGGGGAGCTGTTTTTT,CASSQVGTGNTVGELFF
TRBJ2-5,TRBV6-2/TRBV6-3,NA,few,TGTGCCAGCAGTTACGGGGCAGGGTACCAAGAGACCCAGTACTTC,CASSYGAGYQETQYF
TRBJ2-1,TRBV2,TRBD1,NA,TGTGCCAGCAGTGCTTTGACAGGGGGGAAATACAATGAGCAGTTCTTC,CASSALTGGKYNEQFF
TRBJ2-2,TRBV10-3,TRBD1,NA,TGTGCCATCAGTGAGCCGAACCGACCCGGGACAGCCACCGGGGAGCTGTTTTTT,CAISEPNRPGTATGELFF
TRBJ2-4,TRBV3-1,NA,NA,TGTGCCAGCACCCTGGGGGGCGCCAAAAACATTCAGTACTTC,CASTLGGAKNIQYF
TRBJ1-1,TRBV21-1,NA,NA,TGTGCCAGCAGCAGGTCGTGGGTGACGAAAGCTTTCTTT,CASSRSWVTKAFF
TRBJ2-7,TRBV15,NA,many,TGTGCCACCAGCAGAGATCAGGGGTACGAGCAGTACTTC,CATSRDQGYEQYF
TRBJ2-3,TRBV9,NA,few,TGTGCCAGCAGCGTGACCGGGAAAAGCACAGATACGCAGTATTTT,CASSVTGKSTDTQYF